What follows describes a single T cell receptor (beta chain). This sample stems from a study of blood T cell repertoires in COVID-19. Study in general: Sources were T cells, B-cell-depleted T cells, or PBMCs; the material itself was cDNA or gDNA.

Per the original data handling: Reference gene primer amplification gave nucleated cell count estimates. TCRdb's table, derived via immunoSEQ multiplex PCR, lists solely in-frame clones and lacks some. V and J calls and clone size are those listed in that table; D and trimming were worked out from the DNA. The sample lists about 400,000 clones, approximately 91% seen once, with roughly 2% in the top ten. Categorization into cohorts depended on clinical history that participants reported. Trimming took 7 bases from V and 6 from J; bases not matched to a gene: 7. The CDR3 covers 14 residues. Germline V gene sequence: CDR1 ENHRY, CDR2 SYGVKD.

The source is a middle-aged woman with acute COVID-19. The sample taken for sequencing was PBMCs or T cells enriched from blood (not recorded which). The chain couples TRBV10-3 to TRBJ2-3; 10 bases align to TRBD1. The CDR3 here is CAINVGTGVDTQYF. The CDR3 nucleotides are TGTGCCATCAATGTGGGGACAGGGGTTGATACGCAGTATTTT.